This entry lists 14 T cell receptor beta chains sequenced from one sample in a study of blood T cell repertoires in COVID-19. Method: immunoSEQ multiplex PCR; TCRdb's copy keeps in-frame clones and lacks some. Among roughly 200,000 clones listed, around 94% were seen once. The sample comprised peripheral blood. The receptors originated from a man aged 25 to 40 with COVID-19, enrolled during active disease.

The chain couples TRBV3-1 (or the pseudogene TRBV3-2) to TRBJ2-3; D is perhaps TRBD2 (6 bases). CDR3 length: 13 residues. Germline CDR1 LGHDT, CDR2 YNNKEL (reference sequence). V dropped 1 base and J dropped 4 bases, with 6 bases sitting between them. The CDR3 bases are TGTGCCAGCAGCCAAGGGGGGGCAGATACGCAGTATTTT. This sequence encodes CASSQGGADTQYF.

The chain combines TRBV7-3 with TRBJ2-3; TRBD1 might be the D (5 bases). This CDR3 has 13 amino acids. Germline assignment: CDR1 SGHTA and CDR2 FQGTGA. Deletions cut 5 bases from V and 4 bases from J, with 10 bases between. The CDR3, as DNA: TGTGCCAGCAGCGCCCCAGGGTCAGATACGCAGTATTTT. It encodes CASSAPGSDTQYF.

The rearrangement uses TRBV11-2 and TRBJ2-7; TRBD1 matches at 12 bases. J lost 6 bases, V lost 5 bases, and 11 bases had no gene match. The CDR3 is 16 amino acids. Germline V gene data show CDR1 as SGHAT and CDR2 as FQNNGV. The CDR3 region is CASSPGTGGAMSEQYF. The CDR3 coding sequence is TGTGCCAGCAGCCCGGGGACAGGGGGCGCCATGTCCGAGCAGTACTTC.

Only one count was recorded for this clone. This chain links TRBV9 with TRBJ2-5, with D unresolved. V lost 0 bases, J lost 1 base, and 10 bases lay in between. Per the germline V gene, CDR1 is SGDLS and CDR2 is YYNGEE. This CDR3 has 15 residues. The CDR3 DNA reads TGTGCCAGCAGCGTAGCCCCTACGGGCCAAGAGACCCAGTACTTC. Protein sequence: CASSVAPTGQETQYF.

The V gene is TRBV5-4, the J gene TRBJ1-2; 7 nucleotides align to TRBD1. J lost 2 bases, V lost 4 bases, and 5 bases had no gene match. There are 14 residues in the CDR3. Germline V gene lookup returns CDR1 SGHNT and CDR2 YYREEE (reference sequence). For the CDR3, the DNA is TGTGCCAGCAGCGCACAGGGGACCAACTATGGCTACACCTTC. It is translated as CASSAQGTNYGYTF.

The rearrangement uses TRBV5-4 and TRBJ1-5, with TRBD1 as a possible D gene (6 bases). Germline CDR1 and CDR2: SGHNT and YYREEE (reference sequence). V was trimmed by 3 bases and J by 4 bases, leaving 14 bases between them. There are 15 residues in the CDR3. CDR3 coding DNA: TGTGCCAGCAGCTCCGGTGGGGGCCAAAATCAGCCCCAGCATTTT. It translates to CASSSGGGQNQPQHF.

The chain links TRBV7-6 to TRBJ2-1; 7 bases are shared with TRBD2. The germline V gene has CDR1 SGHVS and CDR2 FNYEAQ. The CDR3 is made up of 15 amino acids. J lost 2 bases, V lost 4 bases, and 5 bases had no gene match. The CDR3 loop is CASSSERGAYNEQFF. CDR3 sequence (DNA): TGTGCCAGCAGCTCGGAGCGGGGAGCCTACAATGAGCAGTTCTTC.

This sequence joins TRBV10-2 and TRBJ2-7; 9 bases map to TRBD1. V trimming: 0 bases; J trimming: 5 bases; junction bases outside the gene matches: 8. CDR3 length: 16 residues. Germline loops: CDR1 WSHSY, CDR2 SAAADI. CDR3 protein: CASSESGGQGPNEQYF. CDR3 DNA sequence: TGCGCCAGCAGTGAGTCGGGGGGACAGGGACCGAACGAGCAGTACTTC.

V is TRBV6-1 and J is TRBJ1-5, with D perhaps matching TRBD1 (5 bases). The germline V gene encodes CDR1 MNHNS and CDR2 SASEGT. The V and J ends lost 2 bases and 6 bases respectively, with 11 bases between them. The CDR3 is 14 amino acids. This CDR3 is CASSESSGVQPQHF. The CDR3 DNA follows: TGTGCCAGCAGTGAAAGTTCGGGGGTTCAGCCCCAGCATTTT.

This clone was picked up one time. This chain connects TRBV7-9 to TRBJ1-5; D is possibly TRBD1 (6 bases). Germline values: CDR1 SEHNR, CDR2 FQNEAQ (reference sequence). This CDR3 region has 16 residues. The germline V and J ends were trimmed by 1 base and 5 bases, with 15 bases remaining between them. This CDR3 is CASSLDPLQGHQPQHF. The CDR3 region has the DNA TGTGCCAGCAGCTTAGACCCCCTACAGGGTCATCAGCCCCAGCATTTT.

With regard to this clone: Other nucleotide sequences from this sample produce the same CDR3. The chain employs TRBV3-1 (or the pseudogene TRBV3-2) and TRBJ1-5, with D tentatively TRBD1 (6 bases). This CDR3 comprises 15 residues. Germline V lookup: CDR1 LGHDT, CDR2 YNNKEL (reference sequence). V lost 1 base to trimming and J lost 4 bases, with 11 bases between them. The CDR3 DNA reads TGTGCCAGCAGCCAAGGAAGGGGACATAATCAGCCCCAGCATTTT. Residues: CASSQGRGHNQPQHF.

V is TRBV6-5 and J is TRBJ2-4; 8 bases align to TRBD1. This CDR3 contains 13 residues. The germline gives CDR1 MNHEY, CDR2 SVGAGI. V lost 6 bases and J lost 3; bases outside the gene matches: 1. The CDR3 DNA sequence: TGTGCCAGCAGAGACAGGGGCAAAAACATTCAGTACTTC. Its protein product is CASRDRGKNIQYF.

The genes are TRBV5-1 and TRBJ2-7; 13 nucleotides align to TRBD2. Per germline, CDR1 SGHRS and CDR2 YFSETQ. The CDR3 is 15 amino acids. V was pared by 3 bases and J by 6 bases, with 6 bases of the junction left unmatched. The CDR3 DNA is TGCGCCAGCAGCTGGGGACTAGCGGGGCCTCTCGAGCAGTACTTC. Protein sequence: CASSWGLAGPLEQYF.

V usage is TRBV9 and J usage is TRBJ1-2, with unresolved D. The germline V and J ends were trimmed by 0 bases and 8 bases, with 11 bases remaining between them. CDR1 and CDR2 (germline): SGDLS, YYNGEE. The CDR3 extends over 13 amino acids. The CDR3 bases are TGTGCCAGCAGCGTAGGTGAGGGAGGGGGCTACACCTTC. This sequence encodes CASSVGEGGGYTF. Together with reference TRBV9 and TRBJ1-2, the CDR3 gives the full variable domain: DSGVTQTPKHLITATGQRVTLRCSPRSGDLSVYWYQQSLDQGLQFLIQYYNGEERAKGNILERFSAQQFPDLHSELNLSSLELGDSALYFCASSVGEGGGYTFGSGTRLTVV.